These 31 T cell receptor beta chains were all obtained from the same sample, sequenced in a study of cytomegalovirus exposure and HLA in healthy donors. The PCR used 60 Vbeta and 13 Jbeta primers. Only in-frame clones appear in the TCRdb table, and some are missing; sequencing was by immunoSEQ multiplex PCR. Altogether around 190,000 clones are present, about 77% being singletons, with the ten largest covering about 2.6%. Sequencing was performed on PBMCs. These receptors originate from a female donor in good health and CMV-seronegative.

Note on this clone: Other DNA sequences in this sample translate to the same CDR3. The CDR3 nucleotides are TGTGCCAGCAGTGAGGGAGGGGCTTACGAGCAGTACTTC. This encodes CASSEGGAYEQYF. This rearrangement joins TRBV6-1 to TRBJ2-7; 7 nucleotides agree with TRBD2. CDR1 is MNHNS and CDR2 is SASEGT in the germline V gene. The V gene end was trimmed by 3 bases and the J gene end by 4 bases; junction bases not matched to a gene: 3. The CDR3 extends over 13 amino acids.

The gene calls are TRBV4-3 and TRBJ2-2; 10 bases agree with TRBD2. The CDR3 is 18 residues long. Germline values: CDR1 LGHNA, CDR2 YSLEER. The V segment lost 3 bases and the J segment 8 bases; nucleotides outside the gene matches: 15. The DNA for the CDR3 is TGCGCCAGCAGCCAGACACACAAGCGGGAGGGCCTGGGTGGGGAGCTGTTTTTT. Its translation: CASSQTHKREGLGGELFF.

This chain joins TRBV9 and TRBJ2-7, with 9 positions matching TRBD1. V lost 4 bases and J lost 4; bases outside the gene matches: 9. Germline CDR1 reads SGDLS; CDR2 reads YYNGEE. The CDR3 length is 15 residues. The CDR3 sequence is CASSPGGQGGYEQYF. In nucleotides, the CDR3 is TGTGCCAGCAGCCCAGGGGGACAGGGTGGGTACGAGCAGTACTTC.

V is TRBV13 and J is TRBJ1-6, with D tentatively TRBD1 (5 bases). The CDR3 covers 16 residues. V lost 2 bases to trimming and J lost 5 bases, with 13 bases between them. Germline V CDR1 and CDR2: PRHDT, FYEKMQ (reference sequence). CDR3 sequence reads: CASSLPRQGDNSPLHF. For the CDR3, the DNA is TGTGCCAGCAGCTTACCCCGGCAGGGCGATAATTCACCCCTCCACTTT.

The chain employs TRBV5-6 and TRBJ2-7; TRBD1 agrees at 10 bases. The CDR3 has 16 residues. CDR1 and CDR2 (germline): SGHDT, YYEEEE. V lost 2 bases and J lost 2; bases outside the gene matches: 7. CDR3 amino acids: CASSFLDRGPAYEQYF. The CDR3 nucleotides are TGTGCCAGCAGCTTCCTAGACAGGGGGCCGGCCTACGAGCAGTACTTC.

A few counts support this clone. This chain joins TRBV13 and TRBJ1-6; D is unresolved. V was cut by 11 bases and J by 0 bases, with 29 bases left in between. The CDR3 spans 20 residues. Per the germline V gene, CDR1 is PRHDT and CDR2 is FYEKMQ (reference sequence). The CDR3 DNA is TGTGCCGGGCGCTTATTCACGACTATACAGACAAGCTCCTATAATTCACCCCTCCACTTT. Its translation: CAGRLFTTIQTSSYNSPLHF.

The V gene is TRBV4-1, the J gene TRBJ2-1; D might be TRBD2 (6 bases). V lost 0 bases and J 2 bases, leaving 11 bases between the germline ends. Germline V lookup: CDR1 MGHRA, CDR2 YSYEKL. The CDR3 covers 16 residues. The CDR3 nucleotides are TGCGCCAGCAGCCAAGATCGGACGGGAGCCTACAATGAGCAGTTCTTC. Translation gives CASSQDRTGAYNEQFF.

In DNA, the CDR3 is TGTGCCAGCAGCTTAGATGGAGGGCAGCATGAAAAACTGTTTTTT. Translating it yields CASSLDGGQHEKLFF. V gene TRBV11-2 combines with J gene TRBJ1-4; D is unresolved. CDR3 size: 15 residues. Germline assignment: CDR1 SGHAT and CDR2 FQNNGV. V was clipped by 0 bases and J by 6 bases, with 11 bases between them.

This clone occurred a few times. The V call is TRBV18, the J call TRBJ1-5, with D unclear. Trimming took off 0 bases at V and 4 bases at J, with 10 bases between the two ends. Germline lookup yields CDR1 KGHSH and CDR2 LQKENI. The CDR3 consists of 15 residues. As DNA, the CDR3 is TGTGCCAGCTCACCACCGATGGAGGAGAATCAGCCCCAGCATTTT. Residues: CASSPPMEENQPQHF.

V and J are TRBV9 and TRBJ1-1, with TRBD1 identical over 7 bases. Germline V gene data show CDR1 as SGDLS and CDR2 as YYNGEE. The CDR3 is 12 residues long. J lost 7 bases, V lost 3 bases, and 3 bases had no gene match. The CDR3 reads CASSENRGEAFF. The CDR3 DNA sequence: TGTGCCAGCAGCGAAAACAGGGGTGAAGCTTTCTTT.

CDR3 nucleotides: TGTGCCAGCAGACCCTTGACAGGGTCGGAAGCTTTCTTT. This encodes CASRPLTGSEAFF. V usage is TRBV6-5 and J usage is TRBJ1-1; 7 bases fit TRBD1. Germline V lookup: CDR1 MNHEY, CDR2 SVGAGI. There are 13 residues in the CDR3. Unmatched junction bases numbered 9, after V lost 6 bases and J lost 8 bases.

The gene calls are TRBV2 and TRBJ1-1; weak D call: TRBD1 (6 bases). This CDR3 comprises 14 residues. V lost 7 bases, J lost 3 bases, and 15 bases lay in between. Germline V gene lookup returns CDR1 SNHLY and CDR2 FYNNEI. CDR3 loop: CASIPGAAHTEAFF. For the CDR3, the DNA is TGTGCCAGCATACCAGGGGCGGCTCACACTGAAGCTTTCTTT.

V and J are TRBV5-1 and TRBJ2-2; 7 bases are a match to TRBD1. CDR1 and CDR2 (germline): SGHRS, YFSETQ. The CDR3 totals 15 residues. Trimming removed 3 bases from V and 5 bases from J; junction bases left unmatched: 7. CDR3 DNA: TGCGCCAGCAGCTCCGACAGGGTCGGGACCGGGGAGCTGTTTTTT. Protein product: CASSSDRVGTGELFF.

V usage is TRBV6-5 and J usage is TRBJ2-5, with TRBD2 matching over 8 bases. V shed 7 bases and J 5 bases; nucleotides not matched to a gene: 12. Germline CDR1 and CDR2: MNHEY and SVGAGI. This CDR3 has 15 residues. The CDR3 sequence: CASTRRGVGDETQYF. The CDR3 DNA reads as TGTGCCAGCACGAGGCGGGGGGTCGGGGACGAGACCCAGTACTTC.

In DNA form, the CDR3 reads TGTGCCAGCAGCTTCGGCGGTTACAGGGTGAACGTCGAGCAGTACTTC. Amino acid sequence: CASSFGGYRVNVEQYF. V usage is TRBV5-4 and J usage is TRBJ2-7; a weak D match, TRBD1 (6 bases). The germline V gene has CDR1 SGHNT and CDR2 YYREEE (reference sequence). Trimming removed 2 bases at V and 6 bases at J, with 21 bases between. This CDR3 is 16 amino acids long.

This chain joins TRBV5-8 and TRBJ2-3, with TRBD2 identical over 8 bases. This CDR3 contains 14 residues. V shed 7 bases and J 3 bases; nucleotides not matched to a gene: 7. Germline V gene data show CDR1 as SGHTS and CDR2 as YDEGEE. The CDR3 DNA reads TGTGCCAGCGAAGCGGGGGATGTAACAGATACGCAGTATTTT. Its translation is CASEAGDVTDTQYF.

The rearrangement uses TRBV6-1 and TRBJ2-2, with D tentatively TRBD1 (6 bases). The germline V gene encodes CDR1 MNHNS and CDR2 SASEGT. Trimming removed 6 bases at V and 1 base at J, with 12 bases between. The CDR3 extends over 15 amino acids. The CDR3 DNA reads TGTGCCAGCAGGCAGCCGGGACAGAACACCGGGGAGCTGTTTTTT. It encodes CASRQPGQNTGELFF.

This clone was observed a few times. The junction shows a germline mismatch at one end, possibly a read error. The V call is TRBV7-9, the J call TRBJ1-2; D unresolved. The V gene's germline CDR1 is SEHNR and CDR2 FQNEAQ (reference sequence). This CDR3 has 13 residues. CDR3 nucleotide sequence: TGTTCCAGCAGCTTCAGTTCGAGGGATGGCTACACCTTC. Residues: CSSSFSSRDGYTF.

The genes are TRBV30 and TRBJ1-6, with no clear D. Germline V gene sequence: CDR1 GTSNPN, CDR2 SVGIG (reference sequence). This CDR3 contains 12 residues. The V end lost 3 bases, the J end lost 10 bases, and 10 bases lay between the germline ends. CDR3 nucleotide sequence: TGTGCCTGGAGGGTTTGGGCCTCACCCCTCCACTTT. Encoded protein: CAWRVWASPLHF.

The chain links TRBV2 to TRBJ2-7; 7 nucleotides align to TRBD1. The germline V gene has CDR1 SNHLY and CDR2 FYNNEI. CDR3 size: 15 residues. V lost 6 bases to trimming and J lost 4 bases; unmatched junction nucleotides: 12. The CDR3 loop is CASRLKGDRPYEQYF. CDR3 coding DNA: TGTGCCAGCAGATTGAAGGGGGACAGACCTTACGAGCAGTACTTC. Full variable domain (rest looked up from reference TRBV2 and TRBJ2-7): EPEVTQTPSHQVTQMGQEVILRCVPISNHLYFYWYRQILGQKVEFLVSFYNNEISEKSEIFDDQFSVERPDGSNFTLKIRSTKLEDSAMYFCASRLKGDRPYEQYFGPGTRLTVT.

The rearrangement joins TRBV2 to TRBJ1-5; no clear D gene. Germline loops: CDR1 SNHLY, CDR2 FYNNEI. This CDR3 has 14 residues. The V gene lost 0 bases and the J gene lost 4 bases, with 7 bases spanning the gap. This CDR3 is CASSEASRNQPQHF. The CDR3 coding sequence is TGTGCCAGCAGTGAAGCTTCCAGGAATCAGCCCCAGCATTTT.

CDR3 coding DNA: TGTGCCAGTAGTATAGGACAGGGTTGGGAGACCCAGTACTTC. Translation: CASSIGQGWETQYF. V is TRBV19 and J is TRBJ2-5, with 7 bases aligning to TRBD1. The V gene's germline CDR1 is LNHDA and CDR2 SQIVND (reference sequence). After removal of 1 base from V and 5 bases from J, the junction contained 4 bases not matched to a gene. The CDR3 totals 14 residues. The entire variable domain, with the rest obtained from reference TRBV19 and TRBJ2-5, is as follows: DGGITQSPKYLFRKEGQNVTLSCEQNLNHDAMYWYRQDPGQGLRLIYYSQIVNDFQKGDIAEGYSVSREKKESFPLTVTSAQKNPTAFYLCASSIGQGWETQYFGPGTRLLVL.

The chain combines TRBV10-2 with TRBJ2-7; tentative D call: TRBD2 (6 bases). Trimming left V 2 bases short and J 1 base short, with 18 bases between. The germline V gene encodes CDR1 WSHSY and CDR2 SAAADI. CDR3 length: 17 residues. CDR3 protein: CASSERPGGANSYEQYF. The CDR3 nucleotides are TGCGCCAGCAGTGAGCGGCCTGGCGGGGCGAATTCCTACGAGCAGTACTTC.

The rearrangement uses TRBV7-3 and TRBJ2-3; 12 nucleotides line up with TRBD2. V shed 4 bases and J 2 bases; nucleotides not matched to a gene: 7. The germline V gene encodes CDR1 SGHTA and CDR2 FQGTGA. This CDR3 is built from 17 residues. This chain's CDR3 is CASSSPGLAGATDTQYF. In DNA form, the CDR3 reads TGTGCCAGCAGCTCTCCGGGACTAGCGGGCGCCACAGATACGCAGTATTTT.

The chain employs TRBV6-5 and TRBJ1-5; no firm D call. The V and J ends lost 4 bases and 2 bases respectively, with 3 bases between them. CDR1 and CDR2 from the germline V gene are MNHEY and SVGAGI. This CDR3 spans 12 amino acids. The CDR3 sequence: CASSSGNQPQHF. The DNA for the CDR3 is TGTGCCAGCAGTTCTGGCAATCAGCCCCAGCATTTT.

V and J are TRBV5-8 and TRBJ2-7; D ambiguous. Germline V gives CDR1 SGHTS, CDR2 YDEGEE. There are 13 residues in the CDR3. The V end lost 6 bases, the J end lost 4 bases, and 14 bases lay between the germline ends. CDR3 nucleotides: TGTGCCAGCACCCTCGAGGTACCGTACGAGCAGTACTTC. It is translated as CASTLEVPYEQYF.

This chain uses TRBV9 with TRBJ1-1; D is perhaps TRBD1 (5 bases). The CDR3 has 15 residues. CDR1 and CDR2 from the germline V gene are SGDLS and YYNGEE. The ends were cut back, 4 bases at V and 0 bases at J, with 13 bases in the middle. The CDR3 DNA sequence: TGTGCCAGCAGCCCCCGACAGACGTTGAACACTGAAGCTTTCTTT. The encoded protein is CASSPRQTLNTEAFF.

This sequence joins TRBV19 and TRBJ2-1; no definite D call. Trimming shortened V by 5 bases and J by 5 bases, and 10 bases separated the two germline ends. CDR3 size: 13 residues. Germline V gene lookup returns CDR1 LNHDA and CDR2 SQIVND (reference sequence). CDR3 bases: TGTGCCAGTAGTTTGCGGAAAGACAATGAGCAGTTCTTC. Translation: CASSLRKDNEQFF.

The chain carries TRBV7-2 and TRBJ1-4; the match to TRBD1 covers 7 bases. CDR3 size: 15 residues. Unmatched junction bases numbered 5, after V lost 0 bases and J lost 7 bases. Germline-derived CDR1 and CDR2 are SGHTA and FQGNSA. Here the CDR3 DNA reads TGTGCCAGCAGCTTAGCGGCCAGACAGGGTGAAAAACTGTTTTTT. Its translation: CASSLAARQGEKLFF.

The chain is built from TRBV7-3 and TRBJ1-1; D unclear. Germline values: CDR1 SGHTA, CDR2 FQGTGA. The germline V and J ends were trimmed by 5 bases and 1 base, with 11 bases remaining between them. The CDR3 consists of 14 residues. The CDR3 DNA reads TGTGCCAGCAGCCCCTTAAGCGAGAACACTGAAGCTTTCTTT. Protein sequence: CASSPLSENTEAFF.

Comment on this clone: Other nucleotide sequences in the sample specify the same CDR3. The V call is TRBV25-1, the J call TRBJ2-2; TRBD1 is a possible D gene (5 bases). Germline-derived CDR1 and CDR2 are MGHDK and SYGVNS. Between the trimmed V and J ends, which lost 2 bases and 6 bases, there was a span of 7 bases. The CDR3 runs 13 residues. This chain's CDR3 is CASSEVGAGELFF. The CDR3, as DNA: TGTGCCAGCAGTGAAGTAGGGGCCGGGGAGCTGTTTTTT.